The TCR beta chain described here comes from a study of shared clonotypes between healthy human individuals. Study-level points and caveats: Estimated richness was generally greater in naive than memory subsets.

The junction had 5 bases not matched to a gene; V was cut back by 3 bases and J by 6 bases. The CDR3 consists of 15 residues. CDR1 and CDR2 from the germline V gene are MNHEY and SMNVEV (reference sequence). Points on this clone: What it binds is not known.

Clones were read by immunoSEQ multiplex PCR, and TCRdb kept only the in-frame ones, dropping some. The repertoire holds 2 million to 3 million clones, with roughly nine tenths as singletons. This clonotype was obtained from a man between 18 and 29 years old in good health. The chain is built from TRBV27 and TRBJ1-6, with 7 bases fitting TRBD1. The sequencing input was naive CD4+ T cells sorted from blood. Subset in this sample: CD45RA+ positively selected. The CDR3 region is CASSFRQGGNSPLHF. CDR3 nucleotides: TGTGCCAGCAGTTTTAGGCAGGGGGGTAATTCACCCCTCCACTTT.